This TCR beta chain comes out of a study of cytomegalovirus exposure and HLA in healthy donors. This clone was counted a single time. In the PCR, 60 Vbeta and 13 Jbeta primers were used. Sequencing used immunoSEQ multiplex PCR; TCRdb keeps in-frame clones, though not all of them. This sample has approximately 140,000 clones, with roughly 80% found just once. The germline gives CDR1 SNHLY, CDR2 FYNNEI. This CDR3 is 13 amino acids long. Trimming removed 7 bases from V and 7 bases from J, with 16 bases in between. The receptor was derived from a male donor in good health and CMV-seronegative. The chain joins TRBV2 to TRBJ1-1; D might be TRBD1 (5 bases). Sequenced sample: PBMCs. The CDR3 sequence is CASTTLGRGEAFF. CDR3 nucleotides: TGTGCCAGCACCACCTTGGGGAGGGGTGAAGCTTTCTTT.